This TCR beta chain derives from a study of cytomegalovirus exposure and HLA in healthy donors. Turning to the study itself: The approximately 100 million unique TCR beta sequences, from roughly 170 million T cells, were found by an earlier analysis. General study findings and limits: Another analysis was done later, and it associated 17,000 or so TCR beta sequences with HLA alleles at 0.05 false discovery rate.

Notes on this clone: Its antigen remains unidentified.

13 Jbeta primers and 60 Vbeta primers were used for the PCR. The repertoire was sequenced with immunoSEQ multiplex PCR; TCRdb's copy has only in-frame clones and lacks some. The repertoire has about 91,000 clones, roughly 67% of them found once; the top ten carry about 2.3%. There are 15 residues in the CDR3. CDR1 is SGHTS, CDR2 YDEGEE, per germline. The J segment lost 3 bases and the V segment lost 3 bases, leaving 6 bases of the junction unmatched. This receptor was identified in a human donor in good health. The J gene is TRBJ2-5, the V gene TRBV5-8; 9 bases are a match to TRBD1. Sequencing was carried out using PBMCs. The CDR3: CASSSGQGFEETQYF. The CDR3 coding sequence is TGTGCCAGCAGCTCCGGACAGGGGTTTGAAGAGACCCAGTACTTC.